This record covers a single T cell receptor (beta chain). The source of the sample is a study of CD8 T cells in Susac syndrome. cDNA came from about 0.5 to 1 ug RNA primed by random hexamers. TCRdb passed the immunoSEQ multiplex PCR reads through MiXCR, listing each CDR3 protein once. The sample holds roughly 130,000 distinct CDR3 sequences; around 94% are singletons and the top ten take around 0.13%. The CDR3 is 13 amino acids. V shed 2 bases and J shed 4 bases, with 6 bases lying between them. Germline CDR1 and CDR2: SGHVS and FNYEAQ. Specimen: CD4+ T cells from PBMCs. The J gene is TRBJ2-1, the V gene TRBV7-6; no firm D call. The receptor comes from a human donor with multiple sclerosis. The CDR3 sequence: CASSLQDYNEQFF. The CDR3 DNA reads as TGTGCCAGCAGCTTACAGGATTACAATGAGCAGTTCTTC.